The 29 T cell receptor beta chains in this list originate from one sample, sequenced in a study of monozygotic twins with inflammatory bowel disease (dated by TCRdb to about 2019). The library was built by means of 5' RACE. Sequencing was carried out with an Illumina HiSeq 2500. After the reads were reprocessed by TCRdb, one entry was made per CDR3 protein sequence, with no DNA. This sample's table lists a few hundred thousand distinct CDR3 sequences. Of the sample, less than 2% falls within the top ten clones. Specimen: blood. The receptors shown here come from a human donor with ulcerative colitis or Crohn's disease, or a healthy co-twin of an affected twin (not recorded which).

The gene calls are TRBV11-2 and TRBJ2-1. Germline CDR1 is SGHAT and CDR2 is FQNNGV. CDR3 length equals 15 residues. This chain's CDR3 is CASSLALSSYNEQFF.

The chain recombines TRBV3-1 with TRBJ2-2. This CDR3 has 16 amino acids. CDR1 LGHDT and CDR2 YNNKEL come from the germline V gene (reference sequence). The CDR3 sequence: CASSENGLANTGELFF.

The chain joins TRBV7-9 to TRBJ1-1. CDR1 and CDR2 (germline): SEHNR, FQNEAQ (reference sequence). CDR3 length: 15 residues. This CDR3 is CAIEYSGFGNTEAFF.

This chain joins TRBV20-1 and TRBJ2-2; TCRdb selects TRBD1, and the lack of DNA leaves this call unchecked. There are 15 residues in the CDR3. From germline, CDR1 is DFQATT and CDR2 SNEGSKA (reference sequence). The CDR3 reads CSASAGTGDSGELFF.

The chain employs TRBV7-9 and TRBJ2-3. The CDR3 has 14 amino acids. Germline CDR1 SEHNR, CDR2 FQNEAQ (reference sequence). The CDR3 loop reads CASSLSAGPDTQYF.

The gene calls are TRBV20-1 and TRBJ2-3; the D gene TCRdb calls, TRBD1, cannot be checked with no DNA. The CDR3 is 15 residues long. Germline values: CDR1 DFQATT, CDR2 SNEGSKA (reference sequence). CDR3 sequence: CSAASPGTSTDTQYF.

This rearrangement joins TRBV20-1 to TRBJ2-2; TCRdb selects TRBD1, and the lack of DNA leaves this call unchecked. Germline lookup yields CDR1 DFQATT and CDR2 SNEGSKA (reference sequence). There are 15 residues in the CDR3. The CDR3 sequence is CSARVGGLITGELFF.

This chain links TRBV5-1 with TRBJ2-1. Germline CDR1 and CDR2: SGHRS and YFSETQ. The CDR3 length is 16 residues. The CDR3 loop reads CASSLAASRSYNEQFF.

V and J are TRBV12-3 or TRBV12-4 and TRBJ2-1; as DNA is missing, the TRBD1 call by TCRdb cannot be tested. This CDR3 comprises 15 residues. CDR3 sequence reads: CASVPRGVISNEQFF.

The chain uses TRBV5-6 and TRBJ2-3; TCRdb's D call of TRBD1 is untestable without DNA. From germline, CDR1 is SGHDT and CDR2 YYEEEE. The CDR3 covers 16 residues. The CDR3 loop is CASSPLGASQVNTQYF. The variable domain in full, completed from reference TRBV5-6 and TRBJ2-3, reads DAGVTQSPTHLIKTRGQQVTLRCSPKSGHDTVSWYQQALGQGPQFIFQYYEEEERQRGNFPDRFSGHQFPNYSSELNVNALLLGDSALYLCASSPLGASQVNTQYFGPGTRLTVL.

The chain's CDR3 is CASSSDQGIRFFF. The chain recombines TRBV5-8 with TRBJ2-1. The CDR3 contains 13 residues. The germline V gene has CDR1 SGHTS and CDR2 YDEGEE.

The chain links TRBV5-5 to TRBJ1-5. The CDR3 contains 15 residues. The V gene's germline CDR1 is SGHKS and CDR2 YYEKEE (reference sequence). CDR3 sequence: CASSLWQGQGQPQHF.

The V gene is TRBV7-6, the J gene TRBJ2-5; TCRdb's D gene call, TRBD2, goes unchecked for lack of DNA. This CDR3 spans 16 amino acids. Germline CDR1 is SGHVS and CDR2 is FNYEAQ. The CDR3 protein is CASSLRRDSIGRTQYF.

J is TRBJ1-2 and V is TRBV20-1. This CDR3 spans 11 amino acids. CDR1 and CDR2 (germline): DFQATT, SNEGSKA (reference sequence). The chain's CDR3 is CSGTGGRGYTF.

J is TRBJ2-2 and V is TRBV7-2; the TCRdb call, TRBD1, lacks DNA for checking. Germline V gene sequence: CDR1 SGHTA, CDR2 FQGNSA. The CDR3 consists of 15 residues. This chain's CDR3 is CASSLKGQFTGELFF.

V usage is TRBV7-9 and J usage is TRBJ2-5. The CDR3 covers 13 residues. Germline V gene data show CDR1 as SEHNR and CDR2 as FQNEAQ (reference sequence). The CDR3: CASSVTRGETQYF. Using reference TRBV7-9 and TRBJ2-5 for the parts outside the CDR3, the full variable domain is DTGVSQNPRHKITKRGQNVTFRCDPISEHNRLYWYRQTLGQGPEFLTYFQNEAQLEKSRLLSDRFSAERPKGSFSTLEIQRTEQGDSAMYLCASSVTRGETQYFGPGTRLLVL.

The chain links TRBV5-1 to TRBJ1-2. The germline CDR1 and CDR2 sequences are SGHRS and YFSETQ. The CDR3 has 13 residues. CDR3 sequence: CASTTDGNYGYTF. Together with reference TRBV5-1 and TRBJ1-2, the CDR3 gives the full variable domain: KAGVTQTPRYLIKTRGQQVTLSCSPISGHRSVSWYQQTPGQGLQFLFEYFSETQRNKGNFPGRFSGRQFSNSRSEMNVSTLELGDSALYLCASTTDGNYGYTFGSGTRLTVV.

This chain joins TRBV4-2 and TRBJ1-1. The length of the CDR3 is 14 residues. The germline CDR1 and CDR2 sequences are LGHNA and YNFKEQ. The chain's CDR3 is CASSQEVRNTEAFF.

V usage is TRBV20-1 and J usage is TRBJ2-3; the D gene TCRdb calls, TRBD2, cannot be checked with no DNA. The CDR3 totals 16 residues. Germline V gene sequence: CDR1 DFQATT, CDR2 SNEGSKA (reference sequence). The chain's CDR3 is CSAHPSSGGGLDTQYF.

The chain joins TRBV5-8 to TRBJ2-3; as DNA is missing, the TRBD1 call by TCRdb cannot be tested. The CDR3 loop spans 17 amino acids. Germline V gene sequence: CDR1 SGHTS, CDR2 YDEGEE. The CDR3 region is CASSGRQGSPSTDTQYF.

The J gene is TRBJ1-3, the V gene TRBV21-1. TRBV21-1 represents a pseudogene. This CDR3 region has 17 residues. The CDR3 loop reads CASSKSRWRSTGNTIYF.

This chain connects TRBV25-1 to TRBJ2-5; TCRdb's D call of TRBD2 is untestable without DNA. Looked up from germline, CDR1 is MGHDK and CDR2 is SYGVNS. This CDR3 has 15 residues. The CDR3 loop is CASSEYRGGTETQYF.

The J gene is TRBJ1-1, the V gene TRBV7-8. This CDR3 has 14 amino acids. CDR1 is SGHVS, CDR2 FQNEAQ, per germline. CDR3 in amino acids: CASSIRTVNTEAFF.

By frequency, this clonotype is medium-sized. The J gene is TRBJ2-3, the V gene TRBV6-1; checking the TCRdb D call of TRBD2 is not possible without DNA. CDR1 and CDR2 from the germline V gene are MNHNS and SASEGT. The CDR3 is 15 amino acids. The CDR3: CASSDPSGGTDTQYF.

The CDR3 here is CASSPLGRGQEQYF. The chain uses TRBV12-3 or TRBV12-4 and TRBJ2-7. This CDR3 has 14 residues.

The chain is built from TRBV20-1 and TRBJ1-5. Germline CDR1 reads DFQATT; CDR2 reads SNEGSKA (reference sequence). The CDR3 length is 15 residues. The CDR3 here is CSARGGDRNNQPQHF.

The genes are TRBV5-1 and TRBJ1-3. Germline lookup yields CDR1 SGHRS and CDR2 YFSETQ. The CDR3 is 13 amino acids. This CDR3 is CASSDLSGNTIYF.

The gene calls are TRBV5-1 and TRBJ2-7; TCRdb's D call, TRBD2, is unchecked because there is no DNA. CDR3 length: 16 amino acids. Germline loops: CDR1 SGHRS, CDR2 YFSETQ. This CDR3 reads CASSWTLAGGSYEQYF.

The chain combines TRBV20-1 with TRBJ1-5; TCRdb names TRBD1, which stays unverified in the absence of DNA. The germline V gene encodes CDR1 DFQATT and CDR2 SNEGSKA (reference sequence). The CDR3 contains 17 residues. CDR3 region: CSARDSGTFTSNQPQHF.